The entry below gives a single T cell receptor beta chain sequence along with its context. Antigen: not known. People who had autoimmune disease history or systemic immunosuppression were excluded. TCRdb's table, derived via immunoSEQ multiplex PCR, lists solely in-frame clones and lacks some. The repertoire has about 82,000 clones, more than 80% of them found once; the top ten carry roughly 0.22%. The sample belongs to a study of OX40 agonist ivuxolimab in advanced cancers. Study details: A male proportion of about 84% was recorded, with mean age about 54 years and range roughly 23 to 90. Study results and limitations: Among the least clonally expanded were partial responders at 0.1-3.0 mg/kg.

Germline CDR1 is SNHLY and CDR2 is FYNNEI. CDR3 size: 13 residues. The germline V and J ends were trimmed by 4 bases and 8 bases, with 12 bases remaining between them. The sequenced sample was CD4+ or CD8+ T cells sorted from blood, obtained in a trial of the OX40 agonist ivuxolimab. The TCR comes from an adult with an advanced solid tumor such as melanoma, head and neck, liver or kidney cancer. V gene TRBV2 combines with J gene TRBJ2-1; D gene ambiguous. CDR3 amino acids: CASSVYLGHEQFF. The CDR3, as DNA: TGTGCCAGCAGTGTCTATCTGGGTCATGAGCAGTTCTTC.